In its sample, the clone carrying this TCR beta chain was seen many times. Its cognate antigen is unknown. The authors made cDNA by 5'RACE with 10-nucleotide random UMIs. From the 5' RACE reads, TCRdb called clonotypes with MiXCR, one entry per CDR3 protein. The table has about 55,000 distinct CDR3 sequences, 4% seen once. Input was 1 million sorted T cells, either CD4+ or CD8+. This entry is derived from a study of neurological immune-mediated disorders. Findings and caveats of the study: TCR-beta repertoires seemed private in all groups, with no expanded CDR3 amino acid sequences shared. HTLV-1-associated myelopathy had the most TCR clonal expansion, while multiple sclerosis had the least, a level that fell below healthy controls.

Trimming took off 5 bases at V and 4 bases at J, with 12 bases between the two ends. CDR1 and CDR2 from the germline V gene are MNHEY and SMNVEV (reference sequence). The CDR3 runs 13 residues. The chain has TRBV27 and TRBJ2-7, with TRBD1 as a possible D gene (5 bases). The clonotype originates from a woman in her 40s with multiple sclerosis. Material: CD4+ T cells from blood. The CDR3 region is CASSPHGQYEQYF. CDR3 DNA: TGTGCCAGCAGTCCCCACGGACAATACGAGCAGTACTTC.